This T cell receptor beta chain was observed in a study of T cells after yellow fever vaccination (dated by TCRdb to the late 2010s). A note on the overall study: Libraries from fractions with low cell numbers were prepared with the SMART-Seq v4 Ultra Low Input RNA kit. To follow T-cell clones before and after primary and booster YFV17D yellow fever vaccination, bulk TCR alpha and beta repertoires were sequenced over time. Two healthy male donors made up the cohort, one aged 18 to 29 years and the other aged 30 to 39 years. Blood was collected at multiple timepoints before and after primary and secondary immunization, and bulk PBMC replicates and cell subsets were isolated. Summary of the overall study and its limitations: Computational filtering was needed because FACS-sorted repertoires could contain abundant contaminating clonotypes from the bulk population. The secondary T-cell response was weaker than the primary response but faster, peaking on day 5 instead of day 15. After the booster, most clones that had expanded after primary vaccination were detected again (nearly 98% of CD4 and 88% of CD8), suggesting broad maintenance of memory. A small share of clonotypes was detected in both CD4 and CD8 compartments, with the overlap likely arising from convergent recombination. Only a couple of donors were included in the study, so the extent to which the findings can be generalized is limited.

Measured from the cysteine to the phenylalanine, the CDR3 is 17 residues long. The DNA shown is the 51-base CDR3, in frame from base 1. The germline ends are 11 bases apart after V is trimmed by 2 bases and J by 0 bases. CDR1 and CDR2, per the germline V gene (reference sequence), are MNHNY and SVGAGI. Of note for this clonotype: Its antigen remains undetermined. There are no base qualities to consult, and no much larger clone falls within one base.

The treatment or condition tag for this specimen amounts to: live attenuated yellow fever vaccine strain. PBMCs were isolated from peripheral blood using a standard Ficoll-Paque protocol. Dynabeads CD4 and CD8 positive selection kits were used to isolate CD4 and CD8 T-cell fractions. RNA was extracted with TriZol from bulk PBMCs, CD4 and CD8 fractions, and dextramer-positive and dextramer-negative fractions. TCRdb shows the sequencer as Illumina NovaSeq 6000. TCR cDNA was synthesized by 5'RACE template switching, which introduced a universal primer site and unique molecular identifiers. Priming of cDNA synthesis was performed from both the TCR alpha and TCR beta constant segments. Library amplification used two PCR steps, and the second PCR step added sample barcodes and sequencing adapters. Libraries were sequenced on Illumina HiSeq 2500 (2x100 bp) or NovaSeq (2x150 bp). The source study handled its data this way. Reads were demultiplexed and collapsed into UMI consensus sequences with MIGEC, and V(D)J alignment was performed with MiXCR. Vaccine-responding clonotypes were identified with edgeR using replicate PBMC samples, with FDR below 0.01 and a log2 fold change above 5 up to day 15 being required. Each bulk clonotype was labeled CD4 or CD8 based on which sequenced repertoire, CD4 or CD8, contained the clonotype at higher abundance. TCRdb took the public reads, trimmed them with fastp at Q25, ran MiXCR for clone calling and kept in-frame beta chains. Each entry merges the rows of one CDR3 protein and shows their most common DNA and genes. The V and J calls come from TCRdb's annotation, not from the publication. The sample table lists more than 300,000 distinct CDR3 sequences, about 10% of them with a count of one. The ten largest account for 2.5% to 4% of the sample.

The rearranged chain carries TRBV6-6 and TRBJ2-6; TRBD1 might be the D gene, on 5 matching bases. The receptor was isolated from a man aged 18-30 years who received the YFV17D yellow fever vaccine. Sequencing used CD4+ T cells sorted from PBMCs, obtained 45 days after the yellow fever booster vaccination. The base sequence is TGTGCCAGCAGTTACGGCAGGGTTAACTCTGGGGCCAACGTCCTGACTTTC. The resulting protein is CASSYGRVNSGANVLTF.